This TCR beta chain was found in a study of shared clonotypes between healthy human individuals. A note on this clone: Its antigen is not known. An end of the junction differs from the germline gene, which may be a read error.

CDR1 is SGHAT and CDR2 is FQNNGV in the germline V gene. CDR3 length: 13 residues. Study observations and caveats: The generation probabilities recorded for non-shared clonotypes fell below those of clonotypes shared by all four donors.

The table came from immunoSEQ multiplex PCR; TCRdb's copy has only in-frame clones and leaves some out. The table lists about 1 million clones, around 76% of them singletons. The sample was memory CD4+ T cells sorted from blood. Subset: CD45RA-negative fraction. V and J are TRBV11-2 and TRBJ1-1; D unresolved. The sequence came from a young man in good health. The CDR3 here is CASSLDEGTGAFF. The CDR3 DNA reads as TGTGCCAGCAGCTTAGATGAGGGTACTGGAGCTTTCTTT.